The entry that follows covers one T cell receptor beta chain sequence. The antigen is not known. This specimen comes from a study of identical twins. Each cDNA held unique molecular identifiers, and template switching gave it a universal primer site. TCRdb reanalysed the 5' RACE reads using MiXCR and keeps one entry per CDR3 protein. The sample has 450,000 or so distinct CDR3 sequences; approximately 15% are singletons. Germline V gene data show CDR1 as SGHTA and CDR2 as FQGNSA. Between the trimmed V and J ends, which lost 0 bases and 4 bases, there was a span of 25 bases. The CDR3 length is 20 residues. Study results and limitations: Cord blood beta clonotypes that were abundant carried fewer insertions, and memory repertoires showed no such trend. Analyses of zero insertions could, in part, be confounded by invariant MAIT and iNKT cells. Sequences that were beta out-of-frame showed weaker excess twin sharing.

Separately, the same data were catalogued under a study of yellow fever vaccine responses in identical twins.

The sample was CD4+ T cells sorted from blood. This TCR was sampled from a woman younger than 35 in good health. The J gene is TRBJ2-1, the V gene TRBV7-2; possibly TRBD2 for D (6 bases). The CDR3 is CASSLAGRVGLGLPYNEQFF. CDR3 coding DNA: TGTGCCAGCAGCTTAGCGGGTAGAGTAGGACTGGGACTGCCATACAATGAGCAGTTCTTC.